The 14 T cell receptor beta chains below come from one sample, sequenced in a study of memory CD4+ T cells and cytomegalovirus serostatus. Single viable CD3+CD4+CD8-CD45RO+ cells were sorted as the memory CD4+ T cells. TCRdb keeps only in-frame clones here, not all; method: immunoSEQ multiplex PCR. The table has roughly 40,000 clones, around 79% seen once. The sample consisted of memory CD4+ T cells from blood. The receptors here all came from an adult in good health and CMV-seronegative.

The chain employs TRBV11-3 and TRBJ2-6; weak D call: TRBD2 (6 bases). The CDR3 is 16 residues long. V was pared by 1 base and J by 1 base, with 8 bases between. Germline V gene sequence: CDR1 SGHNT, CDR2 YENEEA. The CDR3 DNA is TGTGCCAGCAGCTTAGTAGGAGGGTCTGGGGCCAACGTCCTGACTTTC. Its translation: CASSLVGGSGANVLTF. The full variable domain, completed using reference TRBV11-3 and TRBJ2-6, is EAGVVQSPRYKIIEKKQPVAFWCNPISGHNTLYWYLQNLGQGPELLIRYENEEAVDDSQLPKDRFSAERLKGVDSTLKIQPAELGDSAVYLCASSLVGGSGANVLTFGAGSRLTVL.

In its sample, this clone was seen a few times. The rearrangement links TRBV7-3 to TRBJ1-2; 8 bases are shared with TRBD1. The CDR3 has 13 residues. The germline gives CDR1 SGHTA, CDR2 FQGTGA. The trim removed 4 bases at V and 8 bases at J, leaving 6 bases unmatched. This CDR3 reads CASSSQGEGGYTF. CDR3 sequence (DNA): TGTGCCAGCAGCTCACAGGGGGAAGGAGGCTACACCTTC.

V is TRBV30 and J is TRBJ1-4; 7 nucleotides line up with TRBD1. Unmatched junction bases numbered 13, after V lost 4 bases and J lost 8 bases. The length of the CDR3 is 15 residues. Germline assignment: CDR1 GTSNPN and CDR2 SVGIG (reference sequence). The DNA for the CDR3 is TGTGCCTGGAACTCTGACAGGGCGGCAGGGGAAAAACTGTTTTTT. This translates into CAWNSDRAAGEKLFF.

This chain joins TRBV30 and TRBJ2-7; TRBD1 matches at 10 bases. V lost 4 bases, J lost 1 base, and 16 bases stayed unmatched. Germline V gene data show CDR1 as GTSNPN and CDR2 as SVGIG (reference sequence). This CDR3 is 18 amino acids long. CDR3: CAWNLSPSGTGVSYEQYF. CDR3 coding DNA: TGTGCCTGGAACCTCTCACCCTCGGGGACAGGGGTGTCCTACGAGCAGTACTTC.

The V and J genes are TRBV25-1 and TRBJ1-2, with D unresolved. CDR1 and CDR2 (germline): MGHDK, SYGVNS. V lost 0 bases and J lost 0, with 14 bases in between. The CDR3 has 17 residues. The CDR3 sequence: CASSEYSPQSANYGYTF. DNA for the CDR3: TGTGCCAGCAGTGAATACAGCCCGCAATCGGCTAACTATGGCTACACCTTC.

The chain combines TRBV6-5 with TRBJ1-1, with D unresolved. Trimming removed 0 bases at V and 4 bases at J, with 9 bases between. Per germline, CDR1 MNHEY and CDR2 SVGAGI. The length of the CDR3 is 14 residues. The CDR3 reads CASSYSKGRTEAFF. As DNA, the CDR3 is TGTGCCAGCAGTTACTCGAAAGGGCGCACTGAAGCTTTCTTT.

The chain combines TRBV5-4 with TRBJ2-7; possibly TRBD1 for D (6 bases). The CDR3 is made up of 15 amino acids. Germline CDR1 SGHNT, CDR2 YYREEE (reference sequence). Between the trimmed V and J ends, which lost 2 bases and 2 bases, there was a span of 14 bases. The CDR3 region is CASSLRTGPPYEQYF. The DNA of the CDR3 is TGTGCCAGCAGCTTAAGAACAGGGCCACCCTACGAGCAGTACTTC.

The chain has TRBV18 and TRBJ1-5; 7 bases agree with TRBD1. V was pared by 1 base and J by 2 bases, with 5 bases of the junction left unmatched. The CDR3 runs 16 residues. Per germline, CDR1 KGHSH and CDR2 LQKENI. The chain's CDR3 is CASSPRGQVGNQPQHF. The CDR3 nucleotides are TGTGCCAGCTCACCACGTGGACAGGTTGGCAATCAGCCCCAGCATTTT.

The CDR3 DNA sequence: TGTGCCAGCTCACCGACCAGCCAGGGGTCTGAAGCTTTCTTT. Its translation is CASSPTSQGSEAFF. This chain connects TRBV18 to TRBJ1-1; TRBD1 is a possible D gene (6 bases). Germline V gives CDR1 KGHSH, CDR2 LQKENI. The CDR3 contains 14 residues. The V end lost 3 bases, the J end lost 6 bases, and 14 bases lay between the germline ends.

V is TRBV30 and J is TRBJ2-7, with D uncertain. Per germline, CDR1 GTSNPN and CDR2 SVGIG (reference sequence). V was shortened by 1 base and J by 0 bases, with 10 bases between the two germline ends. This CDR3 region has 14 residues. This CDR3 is CAWSARLTSYEQYF. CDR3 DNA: TGTGCCTGGAGTGCACGACTGACCTCCTACGAGCAGTACTTC.

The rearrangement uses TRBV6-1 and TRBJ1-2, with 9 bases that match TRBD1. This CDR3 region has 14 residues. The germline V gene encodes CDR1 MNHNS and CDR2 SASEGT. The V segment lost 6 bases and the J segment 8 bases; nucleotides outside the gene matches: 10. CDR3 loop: CASRPSGQGKGYTF. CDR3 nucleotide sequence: TGTGCCAGCAGACCTTCCGGACAGGGGAAAGGCTACACCTTC.

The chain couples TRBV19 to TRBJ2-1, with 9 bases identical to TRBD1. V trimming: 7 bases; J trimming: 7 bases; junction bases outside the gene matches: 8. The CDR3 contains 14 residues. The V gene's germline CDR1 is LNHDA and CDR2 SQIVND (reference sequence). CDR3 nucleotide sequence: TGTGCCAGTATTACCGGGACAGGGCTTAATGAGCAGTTCTTC. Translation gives CASITGTGLNEQFF.

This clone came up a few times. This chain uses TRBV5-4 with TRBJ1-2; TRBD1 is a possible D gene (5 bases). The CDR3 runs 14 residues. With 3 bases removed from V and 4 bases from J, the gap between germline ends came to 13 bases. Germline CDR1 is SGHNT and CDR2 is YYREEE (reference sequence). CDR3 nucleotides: TGTGCCAGCAGCTCCGGGACCGGTGGCTATGGCTACACCTTC. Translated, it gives CASSSGTGGYGYTF.

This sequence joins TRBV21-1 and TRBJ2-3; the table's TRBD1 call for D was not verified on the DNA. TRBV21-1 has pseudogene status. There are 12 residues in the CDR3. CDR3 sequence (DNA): TGTGCCAGCAGTACAAGGGGAGATACGCAGTATTTT. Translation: CASSTRGDTQYF.